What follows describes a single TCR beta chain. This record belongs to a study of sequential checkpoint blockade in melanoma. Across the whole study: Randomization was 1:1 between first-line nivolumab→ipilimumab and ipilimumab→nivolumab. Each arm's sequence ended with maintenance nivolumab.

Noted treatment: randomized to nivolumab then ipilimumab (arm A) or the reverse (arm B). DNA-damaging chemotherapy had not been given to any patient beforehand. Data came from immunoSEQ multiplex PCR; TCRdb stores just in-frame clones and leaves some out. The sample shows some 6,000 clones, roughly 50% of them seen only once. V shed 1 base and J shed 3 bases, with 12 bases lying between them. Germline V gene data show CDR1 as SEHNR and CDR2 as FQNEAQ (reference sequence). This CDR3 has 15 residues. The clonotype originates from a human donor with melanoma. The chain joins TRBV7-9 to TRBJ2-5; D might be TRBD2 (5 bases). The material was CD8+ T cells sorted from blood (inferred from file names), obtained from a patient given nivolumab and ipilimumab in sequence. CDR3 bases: TGTGCCAGCAGCTTAGGAGGTGAGAGGGAAGAGACCCAGTACTTC. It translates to CASSLGGEREETQYF.